This is a list of T cell receptor beta chains from one sample in a study of T-cell reconstitution after alpha-beta-depleted transplantation in children. TCRdb itself ran the PCR reads through MiXCR, one entry per CDR3 protein. The table lists approximately 800,000 distinct CDR3 sequences, around 17% of them singletons, with approximately 5% in the top ten. The material was PBMCs, mostly from graft donor cells, obtained 360 days after TCRalphabeta/CD19-depleted stem cell transplant. These TCRs come from a male patient between 10 and 17 years old who had a stem cell transplant for acute lymphoblastic leukemia, so the T cells may come from the graft donor. Each CDR3 is given with its conserved first and last residue. D genes are given only for firm matches. Size is omitted from some rows. Given values are once, few, many or a class for expanded clones.

d_gene	j_gene	abundance	v_gene	CDR3nt	CDR3aa
TRBD1	TRBJ2-7	many	TRBV25-1	TGTGCCAGCAGTGAGTCCGGGACAGGGTCATACGAGCAGTACTTC	CASSESGTGSYEQYF
NA	TRBJ2-7	few	TRBV4-2	TGTGCCAGCAGCCAAGATTCTATAGGCTCCTCCTACGAGCAGTACTTC	CASSQDSIGSSYEQYF
NA	TRBJ2-1	NA	TRBV7-2	TGTGCCAGCAGCTTAGTGGGGACTCGGCAGTTCTTC	CASSLVGTRQFF
TRBD2	TRBJ2-4	many	TRBV7-2	TGTGCCAGCAGCTTAGTAAGGACTAGCGGGAAAAACATTCAGTACTTC	CASSLVRTSGKNIQYF
NA	TRBJ2-1	many	TRBV29-1	TGCAGCGTTGTAATATCGTCGACGGCGGCCAATGAGCAGTTCTTC	CSVVISSTAANEQFF
TRBD1	TRBJ2-1	few	TRBV6-1	TGTGCCAGCAGGAACCCGGGACAGGGGCGGATTGAGATCTTC	CASRNPGQGRIEIF
NA	TRBJ2-2	many	TRBV10-3	TGTGCCATCAGAGAGGGACCTTATACCGGGGAGCTGTTTTTT	CAIREGPYTGELFF
TRBD2	TRBJ2-2	NA	TRBV7-8	TGTGCCAGCAGCTTAATCCGACTAGCGGGGAACACCGGGGAGCTGTTTTTT	CASSLIRLAGNTGELFF
NA	TRBJ1-6	NA	TRBV5-6	TGTGCCAGCAGCTTGAACGTGTACAGCGATTCACCCCTCCACTTT	CASSLNVYSDSPLHF
TRBD2	TRBJ2-7	few	TRBV12-3/TRBV12-4	TGTGCCAGCAGTTTAAAGCGCGGGAGCTACGAGCAGTACTTC	CASSLKRGSYEQYF
NA	TRBJ2-2	NA	TRBV29-1	TGCAGCGTTGCCCGGGGGTCGAACACCGGGGAGCTGTTTTTT	CSVARGSNTGELFF
NA	TRBJ2-5	many	TRBV9	TGTGCCAGCAGCGTAGATGGGACACCGTACCAAGAGACCCAGTACTTC	CASSVDGTPYQETQYF
TRBD1	TRBJ2-5	NA	TRBV5-1	TGCGCCAGCAGCTTAATGACAGGGAGACAAGAGACCCAGTACTTC	CASSLMTGRQETQYF
TRBD2	TRBJ2-2	NA	TRBV12-3/TRBV12-4	TGTGCCAGCAGTGCTAGCGGGAGTATACACGGGGAGCTGTTTTTT	CASSASGSIHGELFF
TRBD2	TRBJ2-1	NA	TRBV3-1	TGTGCCAGCAGCCAAGAGAGGAGCGGGAGGGCCCGCAATGAGCAGTTCTTC	CASSQERSGRARNEQFF
TRBD2	TRBJ2-2	many	TRBV29-1	TGCAGCGGTGTTAGCGGGAAGTCGCGCACCGGGGAGCTGTTTTTT	CSGVSGKSRTGELFF
NA	TRBJ1-2	NA	TRBV5-1	TGCGCCAGCAGAAGCGACGGTAACTATGGCTACACCTTC	CASRSDGNYGYTF
NA	TRBJ2-1	few	TRBV10-3	TGTGCCACTTCTCAAGACGTTGAGCAGTTCTTC	CATSQDVEQFF
TRBD2	TRBJ2-5	few	TRBV2	TGTGCCAGCAGCTATTCTAGCGGGACGGTGAGAGAGACCCAGTACTTC	CASSYSSGTVRETQYF
TRBD1	TRBJ2-1	few	TRBV24-1	TGTGCCACCAGTGATTCGAAGGGGGCGCGGGATGAGCAGTTCTTC	CATSDSKGARDEQFF
NA	TRBJ2-1	many	TRBV18	TGTGCCAGCAGCCGAGGCTACAATGAGCAGTTCTTC	CASSRGYNEQFF
NA	TRBJ2-2	NA	TRBV11-1	TGTGCCAGCAGCCCCCGGGAAGCAGGTTCCGCGAACACCGGGGAGCTGTTTTTT	CASSPREAGSANTGELFF
TRBD2	TRBJ2-7	NA	TRBV12-3/TRBV12-4	TGTGCCAGCAGTCGGGACTACTACGAGCAGTACTTC	CASSRDYYEQYF
NA	TRBJ2-2	NA	TRBV12-3/TRBV12-4	TGTGCCAGCAGTTCTAGCGACACCGGGGAGCTGTTTTTT	CASSSSDTGELFF
NA	TRBJ2-2	NA	TRBV7-9	TGTGCCAGCAGCTTAGGGTCGCGCGGGGAGCTGTTTTTT	CASSLGSRGELFF